This TCR beta chain was captured in a study of hypomethylating agent response in myelodysplastic syndrome. On the study more broadly: Of patients, about 75% of the 11 got azacitidine and 3 of 11 decitabine. Of about a dozen patients, 5 carried TET2, the most frequent mutation. The mean patient age was roughly 72 +/- 6.3 years, and diploid cytogenetics predominated.

Notes on this clone: Its matching antigen is unknown.

This CDR3 comprises 14 residues. In germline, CDR1 is LNHNV, CDR2 YYDKDF (reference sequence). Study findings and constraints: Only about 12 patients were analyzed in this small cohort.

Sequenced by immunoSEQ multiplex PCR; TCRdb stores in-frame clones only, minus some. Among about 6,200 clones, 80% to 90% were seen once, and the ten largest hold roughly 29%. The sample in question was bone marrow, obtained before or after starting hypomethylating agent treatment for myelodysplastic syndrome (not recorded which). The chain employs TRBV15 and TRBJ2-5; D unclear. The J call is doubtful: the DNA matches TRBJ2-7 better. The source of this sequence is a human donor with myelodysplastic syndrome. In DNA form, the CDR3 reads TGTGCCACCAGCAGAGAGGACGGAGCCTACGAGCAGTACTTC. Translating it yields CATSREDGAYEQYF.